The present T cell receptor beta chain was sequenced within a study of blood T cell repertoires in COVID-19. In the study overall: The study drew acute and convalescent COVID-19 samples from the United States, Italy and Spain.

The germline V gene encodes CDR1 DFQATT and CDR2 SNEGSKA (reference sequence). This CDR3 has 11 amino acids. The germline V and J ends were trimmed by 3 bases and 10 bases, with 12 bases remaining between them. Produced via immunoSEQ multiplex PCR; TCRdb's table is partial and in-frame only. Counted here are 150,000 to 200,000 clones, 80% to 85% occurring once; the ten biggest clones make up around 13%. Clinical history as reported by participants underpinned cohort assignment. The chain couples TRBV20-1 to TRBJ1-1; D is unresolved. Sequenced: PBMCs or T cells enriched from blood (not recorded which). This receptor was identified in a woman aged 55-70 years who had recovered from COVID-19. CDR3 DNA: TGCAGTGCTAGGGACTCGGCCAGAGCTTTCTTT. Translating gives CSARDSARAFF.